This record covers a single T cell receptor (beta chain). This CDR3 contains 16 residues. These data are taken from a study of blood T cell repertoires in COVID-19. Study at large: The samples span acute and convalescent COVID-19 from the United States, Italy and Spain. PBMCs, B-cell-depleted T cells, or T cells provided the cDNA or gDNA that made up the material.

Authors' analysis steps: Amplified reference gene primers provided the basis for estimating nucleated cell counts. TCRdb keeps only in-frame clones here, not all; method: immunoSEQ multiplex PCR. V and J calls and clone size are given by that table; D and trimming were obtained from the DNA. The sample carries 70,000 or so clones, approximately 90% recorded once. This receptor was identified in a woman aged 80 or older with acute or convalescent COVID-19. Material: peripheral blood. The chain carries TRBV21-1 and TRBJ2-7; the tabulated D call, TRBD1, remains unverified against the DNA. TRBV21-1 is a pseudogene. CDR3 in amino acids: CASSKFAGTGGHEQYF. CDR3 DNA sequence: TGTGCCAGCAGCAAATTCGCCGGGACAGGGGGCCACGAGCAGTACTTC.